This T cell receptor (beta chain) was retrieved from a study of blood T cell repertoires in COVID-19. The wider study: T cells, B-cell-depleted T cells, or PBMCs provided the cDNA or gDNA that served as material.

Original processing notes: The authors estimated nucleated cell counts from reference gene primer amplification. Here immunoSEQ multiplex PCR was the method, and the copy in TCRdb shows in-frame clones only, minus some. V and J calls and clone size are those listed in that table; D and trimming were worked out from the DNA. In the table there are roughly 180,000 clones, more than 65% of which are singletons. Per germline, CDR1 SGHDT and CDR2 YYEEEE. Deletions cut 0 bases from V and 1 base from J, with 11 bases between. The CDR3 has 15 amino acids. The chain recombines TRBV5-6 with TRBJ2-7; D remains ambiguous. This clonotype was sampled from a woman between 55 and 75 years old with COVID-19, enrolled during active disease. The sequenced sample consisted of peripheral blood. The CDR3 protein is CASSLGLSLSYEQYF. In nucleotides, the CDR3 is TGTGCCAGCAGCTTGGGTCTATCTTTATCCTACGAGCAGTACTTC.